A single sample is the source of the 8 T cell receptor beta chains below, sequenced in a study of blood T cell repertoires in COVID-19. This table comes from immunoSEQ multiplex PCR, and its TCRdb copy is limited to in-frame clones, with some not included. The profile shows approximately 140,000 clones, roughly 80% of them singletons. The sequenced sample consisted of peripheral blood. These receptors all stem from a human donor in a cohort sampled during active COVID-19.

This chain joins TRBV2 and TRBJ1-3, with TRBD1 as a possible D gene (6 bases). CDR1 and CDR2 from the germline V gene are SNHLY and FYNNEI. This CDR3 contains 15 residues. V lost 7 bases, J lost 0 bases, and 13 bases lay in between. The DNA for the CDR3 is TGTGCCAGCAAACAACAGGGCAACTCTGGAAACACCATATATTTT. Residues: CASKQQGNSGNTIYF. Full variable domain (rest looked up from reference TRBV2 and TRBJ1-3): EPEVTQTPSHQVTQMGQEVILRCVPISNHLYFYWYRQILGQKVEFLVSFYNNEISEKSEIFDDQFSVERPDGSNFTLKIRSTKLEDSAMYFCASKQQGNSGNTIYFGEGSWLTVV.

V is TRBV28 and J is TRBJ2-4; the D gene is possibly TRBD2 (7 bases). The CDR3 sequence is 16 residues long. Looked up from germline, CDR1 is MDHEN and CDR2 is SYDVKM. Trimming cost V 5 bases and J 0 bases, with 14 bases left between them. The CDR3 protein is CASSPLGGAAKNIQYF. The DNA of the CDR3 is TGTGCCAGCAGTCCCCTGGGGGGGGCAGCCAAAAACATTCAGTACTTC.

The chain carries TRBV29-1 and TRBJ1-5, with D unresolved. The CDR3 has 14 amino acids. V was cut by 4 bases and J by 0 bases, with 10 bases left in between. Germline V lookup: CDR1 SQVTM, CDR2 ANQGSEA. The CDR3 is CSVGARNSNQPQHF. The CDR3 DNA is TGCAGCGTTGGGGCCAGAAATAGCAATCAGCCCCAGCATTTT.

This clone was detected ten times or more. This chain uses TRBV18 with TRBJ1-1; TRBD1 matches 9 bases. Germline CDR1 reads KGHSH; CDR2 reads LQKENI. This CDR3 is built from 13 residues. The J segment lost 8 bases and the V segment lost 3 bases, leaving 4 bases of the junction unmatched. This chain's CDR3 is CASSPLDRGEAFF. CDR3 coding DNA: TGTGCCAGCTCACCCTTGGACAGGGGAGAAGCTTTCTTT.

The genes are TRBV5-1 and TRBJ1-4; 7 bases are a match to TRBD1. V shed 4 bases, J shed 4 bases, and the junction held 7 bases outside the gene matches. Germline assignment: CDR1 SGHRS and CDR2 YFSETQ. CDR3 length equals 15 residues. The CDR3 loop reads CASSPTGQSNEKLFF. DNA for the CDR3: TGCGCCAGCAGCCCTACGGGACAGAGTAATGAAAAACTGTTTTTT.

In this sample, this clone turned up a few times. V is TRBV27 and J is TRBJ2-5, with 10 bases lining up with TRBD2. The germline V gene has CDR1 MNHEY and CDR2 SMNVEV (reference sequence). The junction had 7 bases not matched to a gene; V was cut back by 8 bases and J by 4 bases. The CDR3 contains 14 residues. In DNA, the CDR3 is TGTGCCAGCCAAGCGGGGGGGCAGGGAGAGACCCAGTACTTC. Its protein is CASQAGGQGETQYF.

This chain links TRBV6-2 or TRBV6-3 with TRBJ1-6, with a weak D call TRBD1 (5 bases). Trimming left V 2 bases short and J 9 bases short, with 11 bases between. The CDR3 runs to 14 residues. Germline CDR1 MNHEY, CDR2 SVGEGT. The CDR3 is CASSYGQGGSPLHF. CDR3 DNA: TGTGCCAGCAGTTACGGGCAGGGTGGTTCACCCCTCCACTTT.

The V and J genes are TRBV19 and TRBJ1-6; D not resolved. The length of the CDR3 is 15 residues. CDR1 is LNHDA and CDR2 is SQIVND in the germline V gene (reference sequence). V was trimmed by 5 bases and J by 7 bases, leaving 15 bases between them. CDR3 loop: CASSRRAPGNSPLHF. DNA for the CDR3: TGTGCCAGTAGTCGCCGGGCCCCGGGGAATTCACCCCTCCACTTT.